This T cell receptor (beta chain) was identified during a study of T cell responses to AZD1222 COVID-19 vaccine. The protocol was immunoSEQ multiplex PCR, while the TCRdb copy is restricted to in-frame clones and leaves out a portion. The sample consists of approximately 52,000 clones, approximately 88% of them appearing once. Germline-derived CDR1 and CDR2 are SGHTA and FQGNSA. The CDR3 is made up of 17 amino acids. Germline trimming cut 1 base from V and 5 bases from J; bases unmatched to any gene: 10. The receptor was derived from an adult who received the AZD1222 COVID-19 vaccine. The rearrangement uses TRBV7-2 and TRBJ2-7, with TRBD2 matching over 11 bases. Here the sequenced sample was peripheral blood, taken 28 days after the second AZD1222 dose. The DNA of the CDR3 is TGTGCCAGCAGCTTAGGGGTAGCGGGAGGGCCTTTGGACGAGCAGTACTTC. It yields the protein CASSLGVAGGPLDEQYF.